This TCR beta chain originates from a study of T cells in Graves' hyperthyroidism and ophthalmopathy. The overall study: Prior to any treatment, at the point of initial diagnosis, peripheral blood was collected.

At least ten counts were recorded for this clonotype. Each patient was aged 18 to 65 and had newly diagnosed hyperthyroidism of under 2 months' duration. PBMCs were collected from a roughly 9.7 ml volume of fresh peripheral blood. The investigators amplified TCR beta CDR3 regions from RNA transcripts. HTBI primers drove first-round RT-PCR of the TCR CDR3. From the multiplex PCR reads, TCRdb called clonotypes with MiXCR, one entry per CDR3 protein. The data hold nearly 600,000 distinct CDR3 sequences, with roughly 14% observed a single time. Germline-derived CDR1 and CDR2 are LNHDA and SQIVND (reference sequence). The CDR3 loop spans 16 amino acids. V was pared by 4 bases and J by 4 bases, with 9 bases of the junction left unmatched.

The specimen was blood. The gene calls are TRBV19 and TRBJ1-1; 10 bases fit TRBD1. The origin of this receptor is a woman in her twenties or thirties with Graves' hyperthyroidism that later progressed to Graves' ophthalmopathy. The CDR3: CASSTRQGARGTEAFF. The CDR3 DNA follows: TGTGCCAGTAGTACCCGACAGGGGGCGCGTGGCACTGAAGCTTTCTTT.